These 17 T cell receptor beta chains were sequenced from one sample in a study of CD8+CD57+ T cells in acquired aplastic anemia. Patients who underwent sequencing had shown CD8+CD57+ cell expansion by flow cytometry. Investigators profiled TCR beta VDJ and CDR3 from genomic DNA template. Each CDR3 protein gets one entry after TCRdb re-called the reads with MiXCR. This table has hundreds of thousands of distinct CDR3 sequences, about a third appearing once. The material sequenced was sorted CD4+, CD8+, or CD8+CD57+ T cells (not recorded which) from PBMCs. The receptors were gathered from a human donor with aplastic anemia.

The rearrangement links TRBV11-1 to TRBJ1-1; a possible D gene is TRBD1 (6 bases). In germline, CDR1 is SGHAT, CDR2 FQDESV (reference sequence). The CDR3 totals 20 residues. Trimming stripped 6 bases from V and 1 base from J, with 30 bases between. The CDR3 loop is CASRPSPTDGRGNWNTEAFF. DNA of the CDR3: TGTGCCAGCAGGCCTTCCCCAACGGATGGCAGGGGAAATTGGAACACTGAAGCTTTCTTT.

The chain uses TRBV30 and TRBJ1-1; a weak D match, TRBD1 (5 bases). The germline CDR1 and CDR2 sequences are GTSNPN and SVGIG (reference sequence). CDR3 length equals 11 residues. V was shortened by 5 bases and J by 10 bases, with 14 bases between the two germline ends. CDR3 nucleotide sequence: TGTGCCTGGGTACAGGACAACCGAGCTTTCTTT. Translation: CAWVQDNRAFF.

This clonotype was counted between two and nine times. The rearrangement uses TRBV7-3 and TRBJ2-3; no reliable D call. The CDR3 is 16 amino acids. The V gene's germline CDR1 is SGHTA and CDR2 FQGTGA. V was cut by 5 bases and J by 2 bases, with 17 bases left in between. CDR3 sequence: CASSPGGRVNTDTQYF. CDR3 nucleotides: TGTGCCAGCAGCCCCGGTGGCCGTGTGAACACAGATACGCAGTATTTT.

This chain uses TRBV11-1 with TRBJ2-1; D is uncertain. The CDR3 loop spans 16 amino acids. Trimming took off 2 bases at V and 0 bases at J, with 11 bases between the two ends. In germline, CDR1 is SGHAT, CDR2 FQDESV (reference sequence). The CDR3 DNA reads TGTGCCAGCAGCTTAAGGGCAGGAAGCTCCTACAATGAGCAGTTCTTC. Amino acid sequence: CASSLRAGSSYNEQFF.

This clonotype turned up a few times. This chain links TRBV2 with TRBJ2-7; 10 bases match TRBD1. Per the germline V gene, CDR1 is SNHLY and CDR2 is FYNNEI. The CDR3 extends over 14 amino acids. V trimming: 4 bases; J trimming: 5 bases; junction bases outside the gene matches: 5. This CDR3 is CASSGGTGVHEQYF. CDR3 sequence (DNA): TGTGCCAGCAGTGGCGGGACAGGGGTCCACGAGCAGTACTTC.

DNA of the CDR3: TGTGCCAGCAGATACGGGGGGGAGTCCTACGAGCAGTACTTC. Translated, it gives CASRYGGESYEQYF. V and J are TRBV25-1 and TRBJ2-7; 8 bases agree with TRBD2. CDR1 MGHDK and CDR2 SYGVNS come from the germline V gene. The CDR3 runs to 14 residues. J was trimmed by 1 base and V by 6 bases; bases with no gene match: 5.

The V and J genes are TRBV20-1 and TRBJ2-1; D uncertain. The germline V gene encodes CDR1 DFQATT and CDR2 SNEGSKA (reference sequence). This CDR3 comprises 11 residues. The V end was cut by 3 bases, the J end by 6 bases, with 6 bases between. The CDR3 here is CSASPVNEQFF. DNA for the CDR3: TGCAGTGCTAGCCCGGTCAATGAGCAGTTCTTC.

With regard to this clonotype: Relative to the germline gene, one junction end is altered; a read error may explain this. The chain combines TRBV7-9 with TRBJ1-2, with D tentatively TRBD1 (5 bases). This CDR3 has 15 amino acids. CDR1 is SEHNR and CDR2 is FQNEAQ in the germline V gene (reference sequence). The CDR3 DNA reads TGTGCCAGCAGCCAAGGGACGGGGGAAAACTATGGCCACACCTTC. Its translation is CASSQGTGENYGHTF.

This clonotype occurred many times. The V gene is TRBV7-9, the J gene TRBJ1-1; D gene uncertain. Trimming shortened V by 9 bases and J by 1 base, and 12 bases separated the two germline ends. There are 13 residues in the CDR3. The germline V gene encodes CDR1 SEHNR and CDR2 FQNEAQ (reference sequence). The CDR3 nucleotides are TGTGCCAGTAGTTTATACGGGAACACTGAAGCTTTCTTT. Amino acid sequence: CASSLYGNTEAFF. Filled out from reference TRBV7-9 and TRBJ1-1, the complete variable domain reads DTGVSQNPRHKITKRGQNVTFRCDPISEHNRLYWYRQTLGQGPEFLTYFQNEAQLEKSRLLSDRFSAERPKGSFSTLEIQRTEQGDSAMYLCASSLYGNTEAFFGQGTRLTVV.

This clonotype was detected a few times. The V and J genes are TRBV7-2 and TRBJ2-7; 10 nucleotides agree with TRBD2. J lost 3 bases, V lost 6 bases, and 8 bases had no gene match. Germline CDR1 SGHTA, CDR2 FQGNSA. The CDR3 has 15 residues. The CDR3 spells CASSLAGVSLYEQYF. The CDR3 DNA sequence: TGTGCCAGCAGTCTAGCGGGAGTTAGTCTCTACGAGCAGTACTTC.

The chain joins TRBV11-1 to TRBJ2-2; 7 nucleotides agree with TRBD1. CDR1 and CDR2 (germline): SGHAT, FQDESV (reference sequence). CDR3 length equals 16 residues. Trimming cost V 4 bases and J 4 bases; bases outside gene matches: 9. DNA for the CDR3: TGTGCCAGCAGCTCAACCGGGACAGCTATCACCGGGGAGCTGTTTTTT. It encodes CASSSTGTAITGELFF.

The chain has TRBV15 and TRBJ2-7; possibly TRBD1 or TRBD2 for D (6 bases each). The CDR3 contains 14 residues. V lost 4 bases and J lost 2, with 12 bases in between. Germline V gene lookup returns CDR1 LNHNV and CDR2 YYDKDF (reference sequence). The CDR3, as DNA: TGTGCCACCAGCATTAACAGGGAGGCCTACGAGCAGTACTTC. It codes for CATSINREAYEQYF.

This clonotype came up a few times. The V and J genes are TRBV19 and TRBJ2-7; 10 nucleotides line up with TRBD2. The V gene end was trimmed by 5 bases and the J gene end by 2 bases; junction bases not matched to a gene: 15. Germline V gives CDR1 LNHDA, CDR2 SQIVND (reference sequence). The CDR3 is made up of 18 amino acids. CDR3 bases: TGTGCCAGTAGTCCCCGGCTAGCGGGGGCTACGCTCCCCTACGAGCAGTACTTC. Residues: CASSPRLAGATLPYEQYF. The complete variable domain, with remaining parts taken from reference TRBV19 and TRBJ2-7, reads DGGITQSPKYLFRKEGQNVTLSCEQNLNHDAMYWYRQDPGQGLRLIYYSQIVNDFQKGDIAEGYSVSREKKESFPLTVTSAQKNPTAFYLCASSPRLAGATLPYEQYFGPGTRLTVT.

To note about this clonotype: Being one base from a much bigger clone, this may be a read error. This chain uses TRBV7-6 with TRBJ1-3, with D unresolved. CDR1 is SGHVS and CDR2 is FNYEAQ in the germline V gene. The CDR3 spans 15 residues. Trimming shortened V by 5 bases and J by 0 bases, and 11 bases separated the two germline ends. CDR3 DNA sequence: TGTGCCAGCAGCATGCAGACGAGCTCTGGAAACACCATATATTTT. Protein product: CASSMQTSSGNTIYF.

This clonotype occurred many times. V gene TRBV15 combines with J gene TRBJ1-2; possibly TRBD1 for D (5 bases). Per germline, CDR1 LNHNV and CDR2 YYDKDF (reference sequence). The V and J ends lost 0 bases and 8 bases respectively, with 13 bases between them. There are 14 residues in the CDR3. The CDR3 nucleotides are TGTGCCACCAGCAGAGATCTCCAGGGCGGAGGCTACACCTTC. Translated: CATSRDLQGGGYTF.

This clonotype was counted ten times or more. The chain couples TRBV10-3 to TRBJ1-1, with 8 nucleotides matching TRBD1. V shed 3 bases, J shed 5 bases, and the junction held 2 bases outside the gene matches. The length of the CDR3 is 13 residues. Germline CDR1 reads ENHRY; CDR2 reads SYGVKD. CDR3 loop: CAISDRGLTEAFF. The CDR3 DNA reads TGTGCCATCAGTGACAGGGGGCTGACTGAAGCTTTCTTT.

Many counts were recorded for this clonotype. This chain links TRBV2 with TRBJ1-5, with D possibly being TRBD1 (6 bases). Per the germline V gene, CDR1 is SNHLY and CDR2 is FYNNEI. The CDR3 consists of 16 residues. Trimming took off 1 base at V and 5 bases at J, with 15 bases between the two ends. This CDR3 is CASSEETVGADQPQHF. CDR3 sequence (DNA): TGTGCCAGCAGTGAAGAAACAGTGGGGGCAGATCAGCCCCAGCATTTT. The entire variable domain, with the rest obtained from reference TRBV2 and TRBJ1-5, is as follows: EPEVTQTPSHQVTQMGQEVILRCVPISNHLYFYWYRQILGQKVEFLVSFYNNEISEKSEIFDDQFSVERPDGSNFTLKIRSTKLEDSAMYFCASSEETVGADQPQHFGDGTRLSIL.